There are many counts of the clone carrying this T cell receptor beta chain. Its antigen is still unknown. This entry is derived from a study of early T cells in non-severe SARS-CoV-2 infection. Overall study: Investigators sequenced bulk RNA drawn from unsorted whole blood, and chains remained unpaired.

As part of library construction, unique molecular identifiers were attached to individual cDNA molecules. From the 5' RACE reads, TCRdb called clonotypes with MiXCR, one entry per CDR3 protein. The sample includes about 76,000 distinct CDR3 sequences, around 15% of them seen just once. Study findings and constraints: Comparison of clonotypes with VDJdb favored anti-spike CD8 responses while missing private and CD4 specificities.

The receptor's source is an adult who was a healthcare worker with PCR-confirmed SARS-CoV-2 infection or an uninfected control (not recorded which). Specimen: whole blood.

The CDR3 DNA sequence: TGTGCCGGCCGAATTTGCCAGCCCCAGCATTTT. It specifies CAGRICQPQHF. This chain links TRBV6-4 with TRBJ1-5; no definite D call. Germline values: CDR1 MRHNA, CDR2 SNTAGT. This CDR3 is built from 11 residues. Trimming left V 11 bases short and J 7 bases short, with 12 bases between.